The 10 T cell receptor beta chains in this list originate from one sample, sequenced in a study of regulatory dendritic cells for organ transplantation. Sequencing used immunoSEQ multiplex PCR; TCRdb keeps in-frame clones, though not all of them. This table holds 29,000 or so clones, over 60% found once. The specimen was memory CD4+ T cells from blood. This sample's subset: CD45RO+ memory T cells. The origin of the receptors is a human donor in good health.

This clone showed up just once. V is TRBV5-6 and J is TRBJ2-7; either TRBD1 or TRBD2 may fit D (5 bases each). The germline V gene encodes CDR1 SGHDT and CDR2 YYEEEE. The CDR3 runs 12 residues. The ends were cut back, 2 bases at V and 3 bases at J, with 6 bases in the middle. CDR3 DNA: TGTGCCAGCAGCTTTGGGGGCTACGAGCAGTACTTC. It codes for CASSFGGYEQYF.

V usage is TRBV12-5 and J usage is TRBJ1-2; TRBD1 matches at 12 bases. The CDR3 has 16 residues. Germline V lookup: CDR1 LGHNT, CDR2 FRNRAP. Germline trimming cut 3 bases from V and 2 bases from J; bases unmatched to any gene: 4. Here the CDR3 reads CASGFGDRGLNYGYTF. CDR3 nucleotide sequence: TGTGCTAGTGGTTTCGGGGACAGGGGGCTGAACTATGGCTACACCTTC. The entire variable domain, with the rest obtained from reference TRBV12-5 and TRBJ1-2, is as follows: DARVTQTPRHKVTEMGQEVTMRCQPILGHNTVFWYRQTMMQGLELLAYFRNRAPLDDSGMPKDRFSAEMPDATLATLKIQPSEPRDSAVYFCASGFGDRGLNYGYTFGSGTRLTVV.

The rearrangement links TRBV4-1 to TRBJ2-5; D call uncertain. Looked up from germline, CDR1 is MGHRA and CDR2 is YSYEKL. This CDR3 is built from 15 residues. Trimming removed 0 bases from V and 5 bases from J, with 13 bases in between. The CDR3 DNA is TGCGCCAGCAGCCAAGAAACGGTGGTGAGTGAGACCCAGTACTTC. Translated, it gives CASSQETVVSETQYF.

The chain combines TRBV29-1 with TRBJ2-1; D unresolved. Germline V gene sequence: CDR1 SQVTM, CDR2 ANQGSEA. The CDR3 extends over 10 amino acids. Trimming removed 6 bases from V and 5 bases from J, with 5 bases in between. This chain's CDR3 is CSVNNNEQFF. DNA of the CDR3: TGCAGCGTGAACAACAATGAGCAGTTCTTC.

The V gene is TRBV19, the J gene TRBJ2-3; 14 bases are a match to TRBD2. V lost 3 bases to trimming and J lost 4 bases; unmatched junction nucleotides: 6. Germline lookup yields CDR1 LNHDA and CDR2 SQIVND (reference sequence). This CDR3 is 17 amino acids long. The CDR3 DNA follows: TGTGCCAGTAGTATTTTTAGGACTAGCGGGGGGCCAGATACGCAGTATTTT. This translates into CASSIFRTSGGPDTQYF.

This chain connects TRBV7-2 to TRBJ2-7, with 8 positions matching TRBD2. Germline values: CDR1 SGHTA, CDR2 FQGNSA. V dropped 10 bases and J dropped 0; count of bases not matched to a gene: 14. The CDR3 spans 16 residues. CDR3 in DNA: TGTGCCACCAACGGGGGGCCGGGACTAGGCTCCTACGAGCAGTACTTC. This sequence encodes CATNGGPGLGSYEQYF.

The chain has TRBV11-1 and TRBJ2-5; TRBD1 matches at 7 bases. The V gene's germline CDR1 is SGHAT and CDR2 FQDESV (reference sequence). The ends lost 5 bases at V and 1 base at J; junction bases unmatched: 7. This CDR3 is built from 15 residues. CDR3 nucleotide sequence: TGTGCCAGCAGCCCCTGGGACAGACCCCAAGAGACCCAGTACTTC. Amino acid sequence: CASSPWDRPQETQYF.

The chain couples TRBV4-3 to TRBJ1-1, with D uncertain. Germline lookup yields CDR1 LGHNA and CDR2 YSLEER. Trimming took 1 base from V and 0 from J, leaving 6 bases between them. The CDR3 covers 14 residues. CDR3 sequence reads: CASSQAYLNTEAFF. CDR3 DNA: TGCGCCAGCAGCCAAGCCTATTTGAACACTGAAGCTTTCTTT.

This chain connects TRBV29-1 to TRBJ2-7; 8 nucleotides line up with TRBD1. Germline CDR1 SQVTM, CDR2 ANQGSEA. The CDR3 runs to 14 residues. V was clipped by 5 bases and J by 2 bases; unmatched bases: 8. CDR3 amino acids: CSVTPGQAPYEQYF. The CDR3 DNA reads TGCAGCGTTACGCCGGGACAGGCTCCCTACGAGCAGTACTTC.

Regarding this clone: The same CDR3 arises from other DNA sequences in this sample as well. This chain connects TRBV10-2 to TRBJ2-3; 14 positions match TRBD2. The germline V gene has CDR1 WSHSY and CDR2 SAAADI. The CDR3 has 16 residues. Trimming removed 2 bases from V and 3 bases from J; junction bases left unmatched: 1. This CDR3 reads CASSEGTSGRTDTQYF. The CDR3 DNA reads as TGCGCCAGCAGTGAGGGGACTAGCGGGAGAACAGATACGCAGTATTTT.